This is a list of T cell receptor beta chains from one sample in a study of shared clonotypes between healthy human individuals. The data were produced by immunoSEQ multiplex PCR, yet TCRdb's version contains in-frame clones alone and is incomplete. The repertoire consists of some 1 million clones, with around 76% occurring once and the leading ten covering 1.4%. The sample consisted of memory CD4+ T cells sorted from blood. Receptor source: a man between 18 and 35 years old in good health. The CDR3 runs from the conserved cysteine through the conserved F or W. A D gene is named only where the DNA matches it firmly. Rows may omit the clone size; those that give it use once, few, many or a size class.

TRBV7-2,NA,NA,TRBJ2-7,TGTGCCAGCTGCTCCTATCCGAATGGTTACGAGCAGTACTTC,CASCSYPNGYEQYF
TRBV2,NA,NA,TRBJ1-1,TGTGCCAGCAGTGTGAGGCGGACCTACACTGAAGCTTTCTTT,CASSVRRTYTEAFF
TRBV7-2,TRBD1,NA,TRBJ2-5,TGTGCCAGCAGCCCCACAGGGGCCCGAGAGACCCAGTACTTC,CASSPTGARETQYF
TRBV5-1,TRBD1,few,TRBJ2-2,TGCGCCAGCAGCCTGCCAGGGGGAACGAGCGGGGAGCTGTTTTTT,CASSLPGGTSGELFF
TRBV19,TRBD1,few,TRBJ2-3,TGTGCCAGTAGTCCGGGACAGGGGACGAATACGCAGTATTTT,CASSPGQGTNTQYF
TRBV28,TRBD1,NA,TRBJ1-6,TGTGCCAGCAAGGACAGGGGCGGCAATTCACCCCTCCACTTT,CASKDRGGNSPLHF
TRBV4-2,NA,NA,TRBJ2-1,TGTGCCAGCAGCCAAGAAGGAGGGGGGCAGTGGAATGAGCAGTTCTTC,CASSQEGGGQWNEQFF
TRBV9,NA,NA,TRBJ1-2,TGTGCCAGCAGCCCGGACAGAGAATATGGCTACACCTTC,CASSPDREYGYTF
TRBV7-2,TRBD1,NA,TRBJ1-5,TGTGCCAGCAGCTTTAGACAGGGTGGTCAGCCCCAGCATTTT,CASSFRQGGQPQHF
TRBV30,NA,NA,TRBJ2-1,TGTGCCTGGACCCTGGACCAGAGCTCCTACAATGAGCAGTTCTTC,CAWTLDQSSYNEQFF
TRBV5-1,TRBD2,NA,TRBJ2-3,TGCGCCAGCAGGTGGCGGGAGGGCCGGGGAGATACGCAGTATTTT,CASRWREGRGDTQYF
TRBV28,TRBD2,NA,TRBJ2-1,TGTGCCAGCAGGCCGACTAGAGCGGGAGGAGGGAATGAGCAGTTCTTC,CASRPTRAGGGNEQFF
TRBV5-1,NA,once,TRBJ2-7,TGCGCCAGCAGCCGAGCGGATTGGGTGGGCGACGAGCAGTACTTC,CASSRADWVGDEQYF
TRBV5-1,NA,NA,TRBJ2-5,TGCGCCAGCAGCTCTCACGGACAAGAGACCCAGTACTTC,CASSSHGQETQYF
TRBV7-9,NA,few,TRBJ2-4,TGTGCCAGCAGCTTCCAGACCGTAGCCAAAAACATTCAGTACTTC,CASSFQTVAKNIQYF
TRBV18,NA,NA,TRBJ1-5,TGTGCCAGCTCACCTACCAGGGGCGAAAATCAGCCCCAGCATTTT,CASSPTRGENQPQHF
TRBV29-1,NA,NA,TRBJ1-5,TGCAGCGATGCGACATCCTTCAATCAGCCCCAGCATTTT,CSDATSFNQPQHF